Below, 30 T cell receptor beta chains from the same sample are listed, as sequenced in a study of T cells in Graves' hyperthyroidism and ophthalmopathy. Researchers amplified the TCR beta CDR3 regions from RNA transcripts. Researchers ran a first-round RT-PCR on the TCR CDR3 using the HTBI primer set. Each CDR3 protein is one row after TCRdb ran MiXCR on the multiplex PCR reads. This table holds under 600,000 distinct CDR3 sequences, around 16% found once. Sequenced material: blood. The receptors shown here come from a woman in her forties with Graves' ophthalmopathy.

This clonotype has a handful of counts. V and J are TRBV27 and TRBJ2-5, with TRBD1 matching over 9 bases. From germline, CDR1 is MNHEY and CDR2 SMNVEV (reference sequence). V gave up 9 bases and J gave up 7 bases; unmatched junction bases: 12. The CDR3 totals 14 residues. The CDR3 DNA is TGTGCCAGTAACCGGGACAGGGATTCTGCGACCCAGTACTTC. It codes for CASNRDRDSATQYF.

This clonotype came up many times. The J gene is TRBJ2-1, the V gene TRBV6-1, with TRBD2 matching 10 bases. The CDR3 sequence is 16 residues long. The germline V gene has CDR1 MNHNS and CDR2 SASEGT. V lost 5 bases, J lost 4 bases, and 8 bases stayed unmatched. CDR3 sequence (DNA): TGTGCCAGCAGTCGGCTAGCGGGGGCACAGTACAATGAGCAGTTCTTC. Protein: CASSRLAGAQYNEQFF.

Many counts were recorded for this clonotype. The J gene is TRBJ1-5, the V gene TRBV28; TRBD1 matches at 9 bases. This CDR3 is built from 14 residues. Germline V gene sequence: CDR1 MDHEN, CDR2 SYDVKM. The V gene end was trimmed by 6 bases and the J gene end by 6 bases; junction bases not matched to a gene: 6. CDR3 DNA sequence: TGTGCCAGCAGACGGACAGGGGCTAGTCAGCCCCAGCATTTT. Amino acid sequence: CASRRTGASQPQHF.

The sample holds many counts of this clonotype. DNA of the CDR3: TGTGCCAGCAGTCCCCGACAGGAGTACTCCTACGAGCAGTACTTC. Translation: CASSPRQEYSYEQYF. The J gene is TRBJ2-7, the V gene TRBV28; D may be TRBD1 (6 bases). CDR3 length equals 15 residues. From germline, CDR1 is MDHEN and CDR2 SYDVKM. V shed 5 bases and J shed 0 bases, with 14 bases lying between them.

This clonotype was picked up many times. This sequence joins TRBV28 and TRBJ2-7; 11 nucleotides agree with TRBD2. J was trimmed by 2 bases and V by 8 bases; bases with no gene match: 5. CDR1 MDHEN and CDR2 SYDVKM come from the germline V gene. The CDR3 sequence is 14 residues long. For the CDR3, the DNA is TGTGCCAGCGGCGGGACTAGCGGCACCTACGAGCAGTACTTC. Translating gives CASGGTSGTYEQYF.

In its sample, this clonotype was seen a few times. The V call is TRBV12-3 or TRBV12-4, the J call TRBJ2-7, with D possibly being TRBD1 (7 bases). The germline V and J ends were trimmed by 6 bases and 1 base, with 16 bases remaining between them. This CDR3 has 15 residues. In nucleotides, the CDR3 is TGTGCCAGCAGCTTACAGGGGACTGGGTCCTACGAGCAGTACTTC. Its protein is CASSLQGTGSYEQYF.

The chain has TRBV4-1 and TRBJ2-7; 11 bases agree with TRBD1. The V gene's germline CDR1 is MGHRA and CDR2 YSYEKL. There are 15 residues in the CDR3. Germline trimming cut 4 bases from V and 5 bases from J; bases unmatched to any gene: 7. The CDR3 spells CASSLGGTGGHEQYF. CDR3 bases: TGCGCCAGCAGCCTTGGTGGGACAGGGGGGCACGAGCAGTACTTC.

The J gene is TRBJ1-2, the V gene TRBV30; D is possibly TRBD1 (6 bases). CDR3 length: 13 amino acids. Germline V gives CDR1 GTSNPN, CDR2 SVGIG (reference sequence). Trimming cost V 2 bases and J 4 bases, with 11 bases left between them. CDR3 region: CAWSRNRVYGYTF. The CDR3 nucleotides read TGTGCCTGGAGTCGGAACAGGGTCTATGGCTACACCTTC.

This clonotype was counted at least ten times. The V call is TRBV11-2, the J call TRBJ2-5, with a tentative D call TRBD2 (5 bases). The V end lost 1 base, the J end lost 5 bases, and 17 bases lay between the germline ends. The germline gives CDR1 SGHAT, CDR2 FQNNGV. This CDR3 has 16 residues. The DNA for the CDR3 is TGTGCCAGCAGCTTAGGTGTGGGCGGGTTAACCGAGACCCAGTACTTC. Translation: CASSLGVGGLTETQYF. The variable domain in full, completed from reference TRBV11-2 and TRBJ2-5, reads EAGVAQSPRYKIIEKRQSVAFWCNPISGHATLYWYQQILGQGPKLLIQFQNNGVVDDSQLPKDRFSAERLKGVDSTLKIQPAKLEDSAVYLCASSLGVGGLTETQYFGPGTRLLVL.

This CDR3 is CSAGQITEAFF. The CDR3 coding sequence is TGCAGCGCTGGACAGATCACTGAAGCTTTCTTT. J is TRBJ1-1 and V is TRBV29-1; TRBD1 might be the D (6 bases). V was pared by 7 bases and J by 4 bases, with 10 bases between. In germline, CDR1 is SQVTM, CDR2 ANQGSEA. The CDR3 loop spans 11 amino acids.

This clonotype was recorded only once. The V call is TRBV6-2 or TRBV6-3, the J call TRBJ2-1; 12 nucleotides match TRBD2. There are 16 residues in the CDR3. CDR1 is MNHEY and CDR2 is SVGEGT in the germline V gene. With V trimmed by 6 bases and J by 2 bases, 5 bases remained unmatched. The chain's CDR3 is CASRLAGGLTYNEQFF. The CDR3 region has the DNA TGTGCCAGCAGACTAGCGGGAGGCCTGACCTACAATGAGCAGTTCTTC.

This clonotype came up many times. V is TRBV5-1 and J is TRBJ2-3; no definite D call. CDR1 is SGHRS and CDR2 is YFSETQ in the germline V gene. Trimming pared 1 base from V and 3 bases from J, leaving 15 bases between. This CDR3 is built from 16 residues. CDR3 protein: CASSLYAFFETDTQYF. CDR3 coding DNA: TGCGCCAGCAGCTTGTACGCCTTCTTTGAGACAGATACGCAGTATTTT.

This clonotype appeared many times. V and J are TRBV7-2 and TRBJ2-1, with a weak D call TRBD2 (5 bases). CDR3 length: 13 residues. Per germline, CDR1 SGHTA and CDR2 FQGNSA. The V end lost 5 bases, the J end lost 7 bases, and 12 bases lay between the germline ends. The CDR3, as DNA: TGTGCCAGCAGCGATACTTGGACTAATGAGCAGTTCTTC. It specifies CASSDTWTNEQFF.

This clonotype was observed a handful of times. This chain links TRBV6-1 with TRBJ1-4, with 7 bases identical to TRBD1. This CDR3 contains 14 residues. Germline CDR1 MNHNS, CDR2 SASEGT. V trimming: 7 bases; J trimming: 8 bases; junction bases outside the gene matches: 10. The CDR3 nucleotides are TGTGCCAGCAACAAAGACAGGGTCGGAGAAAAACTGTTTTTT. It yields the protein CASNKDRVGEKLFF.

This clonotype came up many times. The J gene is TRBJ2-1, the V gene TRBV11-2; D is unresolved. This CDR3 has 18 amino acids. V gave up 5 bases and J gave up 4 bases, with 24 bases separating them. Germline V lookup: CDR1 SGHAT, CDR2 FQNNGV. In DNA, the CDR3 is TGTGCCAGCAGCCCCGTAGCCCTGACAAGCTACGGATACAATGAGCAGTTCTTC. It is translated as CASSPVALTSYGYNEQFF. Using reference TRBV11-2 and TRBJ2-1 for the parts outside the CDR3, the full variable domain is EAGVAQSPRYKIIEKRQSVAFWCNPISGHATLYWYQQILGQGPKLLIQFQNNGVVDDSQLPKDRFSAERLKGVDSTLKIQPAKLEDSAVYLCASSPVALTSYGYNEQFFGPGTRLTVL.

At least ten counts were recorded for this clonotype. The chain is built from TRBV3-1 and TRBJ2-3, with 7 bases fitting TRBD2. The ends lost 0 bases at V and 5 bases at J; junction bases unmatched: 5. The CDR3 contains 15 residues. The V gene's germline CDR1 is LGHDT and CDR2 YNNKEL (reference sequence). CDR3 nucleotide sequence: TGTGCCAGCAGCCAAGACTGGCGGGAGATAGATACGCAGTATTTT. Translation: CASSQDWREIDTQYF.

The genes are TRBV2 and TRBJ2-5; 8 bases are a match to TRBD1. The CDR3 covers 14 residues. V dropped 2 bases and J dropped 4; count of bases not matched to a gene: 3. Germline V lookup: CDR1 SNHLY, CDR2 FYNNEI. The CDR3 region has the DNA TGTGCCAGCAGTGAAAATACAGGGGGAGAGACCCAGTACTTC. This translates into CASSENTGGETQYF.

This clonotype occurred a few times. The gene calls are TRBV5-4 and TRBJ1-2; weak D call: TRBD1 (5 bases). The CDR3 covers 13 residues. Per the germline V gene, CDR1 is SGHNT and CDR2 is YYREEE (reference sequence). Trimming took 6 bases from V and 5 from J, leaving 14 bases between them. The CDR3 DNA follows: TGTGCCAGCACCAGGGACGGACGTTATGGCTACACCTTC. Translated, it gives CASTRDGRYGYTF.

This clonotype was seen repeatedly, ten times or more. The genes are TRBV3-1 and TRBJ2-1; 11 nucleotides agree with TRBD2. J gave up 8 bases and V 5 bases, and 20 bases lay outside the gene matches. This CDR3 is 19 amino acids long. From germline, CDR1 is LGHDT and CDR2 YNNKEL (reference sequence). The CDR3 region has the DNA TGTGCCAGCAGCTCCCGTCACCTTGTTTCTAGCGGGAGGAGGCATGAGCAGTTCTTC. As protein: CASSSRHLVSSGRRHEQFF.

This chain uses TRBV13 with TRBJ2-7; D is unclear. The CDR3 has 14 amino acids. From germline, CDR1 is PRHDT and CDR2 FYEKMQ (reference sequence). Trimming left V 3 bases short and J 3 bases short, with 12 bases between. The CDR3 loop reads CASSFIQSNYEQYF. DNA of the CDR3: TGTGCCAGCAGCTTCATACAGAGTAACTACGAGCAGTACTTC.

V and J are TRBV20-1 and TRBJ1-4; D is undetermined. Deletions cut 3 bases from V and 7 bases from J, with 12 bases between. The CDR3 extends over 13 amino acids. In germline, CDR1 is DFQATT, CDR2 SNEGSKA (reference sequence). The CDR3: CSARLMGGEKLFF. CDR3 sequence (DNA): TGCAGTGCTAGGTTGATGGGAGGTGAAAAACTGTTTTTT.

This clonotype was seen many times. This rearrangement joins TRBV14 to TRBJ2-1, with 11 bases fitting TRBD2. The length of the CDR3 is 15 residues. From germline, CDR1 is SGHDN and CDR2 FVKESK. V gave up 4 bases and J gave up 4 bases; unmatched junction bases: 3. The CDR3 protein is CASSPVAGGYNEQFF. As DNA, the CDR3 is TGTGCCAGCAGCCCCGTAGCGGGGGGGTACAATGAGCAGTTCTTC.

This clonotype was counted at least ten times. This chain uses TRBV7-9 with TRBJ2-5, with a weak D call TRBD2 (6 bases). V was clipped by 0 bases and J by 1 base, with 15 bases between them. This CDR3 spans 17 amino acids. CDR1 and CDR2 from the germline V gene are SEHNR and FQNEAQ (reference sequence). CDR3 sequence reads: CASSLARLRERQETQYF. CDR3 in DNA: TGTGCCAGCAGCTTAGCGCGTTTGCGGGAACGCCAAGAGACCCAGTACTTC.

CDR3 residues: CATTLLSGTGDWTQYF. In nucleotides, the CDR3 is TGTGCCACCACTCTCCTCTCCGGGACAGGGGACTGGACCCAGTACTTC. The chain recombines TRBV24-1 with TRBJ2-5; 10 bases line up with TRBD1. Germline values: CDR1 KGHDR, CDR2 SFDVKD. This CDR3 region has 16 residues. The V gene end was trimmed by 8 bases and the J gene end by 7 bases; junction bases not matched to a gene: 15.

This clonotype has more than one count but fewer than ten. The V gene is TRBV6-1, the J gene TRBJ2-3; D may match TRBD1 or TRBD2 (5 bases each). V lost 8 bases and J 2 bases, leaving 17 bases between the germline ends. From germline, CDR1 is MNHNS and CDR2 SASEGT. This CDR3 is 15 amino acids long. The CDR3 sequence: CASASGTTTTDTQYF. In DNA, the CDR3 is TGTGCCAGCGCCTCCGGGACCACAACCACAGATACGCAGTATTTT.

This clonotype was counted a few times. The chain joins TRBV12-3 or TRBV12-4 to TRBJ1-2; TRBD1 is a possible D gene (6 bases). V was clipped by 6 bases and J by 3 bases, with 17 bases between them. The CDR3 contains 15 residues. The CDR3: CASSRTRGGHYGYTF. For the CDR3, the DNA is TGTGCCAGCAGCAGAACCCGAGGGGGACACTATGGCTACACCTTC.

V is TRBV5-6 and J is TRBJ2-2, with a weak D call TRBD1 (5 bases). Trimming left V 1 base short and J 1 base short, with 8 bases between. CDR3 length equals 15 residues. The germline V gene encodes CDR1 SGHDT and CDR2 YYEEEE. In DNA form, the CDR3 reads TGTGCCAGCAGCTTGAGGGGTTGGAACACCGGGGAGCTGTTTTTT. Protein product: CASSLRGWNTGELFF.

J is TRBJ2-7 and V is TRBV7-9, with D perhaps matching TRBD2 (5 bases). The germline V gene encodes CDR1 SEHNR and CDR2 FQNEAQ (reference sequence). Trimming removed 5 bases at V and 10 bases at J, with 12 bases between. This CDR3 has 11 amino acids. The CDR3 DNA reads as TGTGCCAGCAGCCCAGCACTAGGACAGTACTTC. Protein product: CASSPALGQYF.

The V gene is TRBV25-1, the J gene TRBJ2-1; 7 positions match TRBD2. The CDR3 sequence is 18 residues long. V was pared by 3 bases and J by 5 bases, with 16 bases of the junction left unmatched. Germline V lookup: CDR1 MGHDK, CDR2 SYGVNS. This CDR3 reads CASSDSRGEHLFDNEQFF. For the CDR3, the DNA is TGTGCCAGCAGTGACTCACGGGGGGAGCACCTCTTCGACAATGAGCAGTTCTTC.

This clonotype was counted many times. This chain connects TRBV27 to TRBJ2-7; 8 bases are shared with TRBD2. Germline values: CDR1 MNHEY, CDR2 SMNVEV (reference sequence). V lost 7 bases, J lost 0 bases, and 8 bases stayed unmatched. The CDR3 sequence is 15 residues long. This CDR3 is CASIKLSGTSYEQYF. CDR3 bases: TGTGCCAGCATAAAGCTTAGCGGGACCTCCTACGAGCAGTACTTC.